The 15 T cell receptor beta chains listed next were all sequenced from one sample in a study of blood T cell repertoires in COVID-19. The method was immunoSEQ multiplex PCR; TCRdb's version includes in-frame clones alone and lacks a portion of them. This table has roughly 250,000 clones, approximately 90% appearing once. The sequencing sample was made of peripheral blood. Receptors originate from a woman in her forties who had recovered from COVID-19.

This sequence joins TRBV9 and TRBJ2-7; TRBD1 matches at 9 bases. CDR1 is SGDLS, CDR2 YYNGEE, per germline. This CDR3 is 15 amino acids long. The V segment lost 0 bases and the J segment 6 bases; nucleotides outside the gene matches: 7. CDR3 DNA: TGTGCCAGCAGCGTAGTAGGGACAGGGTCCGTCGAGCAGTACTTC. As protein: CASSVVGTGSVEQYF.

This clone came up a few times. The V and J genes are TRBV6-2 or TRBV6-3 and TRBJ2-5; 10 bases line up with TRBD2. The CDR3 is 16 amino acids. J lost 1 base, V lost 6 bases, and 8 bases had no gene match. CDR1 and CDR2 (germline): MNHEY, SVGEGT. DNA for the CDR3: TGTGCCAGCAGCTTCGGGGTAGCGGGGGGCCAAGAGACCCAGTACTTC. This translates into CASSFGVAGGQETQYF.

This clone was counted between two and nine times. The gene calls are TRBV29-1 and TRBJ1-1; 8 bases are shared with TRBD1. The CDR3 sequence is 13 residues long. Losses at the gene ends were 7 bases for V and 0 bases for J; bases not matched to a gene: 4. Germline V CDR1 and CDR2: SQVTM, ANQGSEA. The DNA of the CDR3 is TGCAGCGCTAGACAGGGGTTGAACACTGAAGCTTTCTTT. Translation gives CSARQGLNTEAFF.

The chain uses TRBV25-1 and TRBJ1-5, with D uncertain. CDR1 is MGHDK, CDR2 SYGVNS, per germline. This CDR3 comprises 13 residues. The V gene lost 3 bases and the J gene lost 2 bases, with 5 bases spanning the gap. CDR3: CASSEGRNQPQHF. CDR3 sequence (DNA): TGTGCCAGCAGTGAGGGCCGCAATCAGCCCCAGCATTTT.

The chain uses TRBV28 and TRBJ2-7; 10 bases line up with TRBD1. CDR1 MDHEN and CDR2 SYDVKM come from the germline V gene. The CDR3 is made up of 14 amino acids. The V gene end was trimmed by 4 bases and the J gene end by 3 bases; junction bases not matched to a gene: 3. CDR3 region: CASSYGDRGYEQYF. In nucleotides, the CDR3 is TGTGCCAGCAGTTACGGGGACAGGGGCTACGAGCAGTACTTC.

Written as DNA, the CDR3 is TGTGCCAGTAGTATTATCGGACAGAATTCACCCCTCCACTTT. This gives the protein CASSIIGQNSPLHF. The rearrangement uses TRBV19 and TRBJ1-6; a possible D gene is TRBD1 (6 bases). Germline V gives CDR1 LNHDA, CDR2 SQIVND (reference sequence). V lost 3 bases, J lost 7 bases, and 10 bases lay in between. This CDR3 has 14 amino acids.

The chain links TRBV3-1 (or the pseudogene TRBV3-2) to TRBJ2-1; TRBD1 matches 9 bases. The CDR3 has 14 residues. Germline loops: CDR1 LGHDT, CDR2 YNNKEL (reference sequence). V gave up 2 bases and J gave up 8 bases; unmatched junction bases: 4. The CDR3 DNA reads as TGTGCCAGCAGCCAATTCACAGGGGGCGATGAGCAGTTCTTC. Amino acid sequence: CASSQFTGGDEQFF.

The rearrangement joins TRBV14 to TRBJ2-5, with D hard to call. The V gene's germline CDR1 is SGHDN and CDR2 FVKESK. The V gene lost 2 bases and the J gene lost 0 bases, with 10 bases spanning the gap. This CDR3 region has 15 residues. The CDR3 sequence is CASSQLRAYQETQYF. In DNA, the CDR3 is TGTGCCAGCAGCCAATTAAGAGCGTACCAAGAGACCCAGTACTTC. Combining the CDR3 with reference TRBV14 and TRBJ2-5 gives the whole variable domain EAGVTQFPSHSVIEKGQTVTLRCDPISGHDNLYWYRRVMGKEIKFLLHFVKESKQDESGMPNNRFLAERTGGTYSTLKVQPAELEDSGVYFCASSQLRAYQETQYFGPGTRLLVL.

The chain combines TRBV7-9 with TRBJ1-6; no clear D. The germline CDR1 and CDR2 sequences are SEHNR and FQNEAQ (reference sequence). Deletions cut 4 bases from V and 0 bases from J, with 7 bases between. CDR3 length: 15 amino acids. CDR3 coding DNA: TGTGCCAGCAGCTCCGAGAGCTCCTATAATTCACCCCTCCACTTT. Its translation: CASSSESSYNSPLHF.

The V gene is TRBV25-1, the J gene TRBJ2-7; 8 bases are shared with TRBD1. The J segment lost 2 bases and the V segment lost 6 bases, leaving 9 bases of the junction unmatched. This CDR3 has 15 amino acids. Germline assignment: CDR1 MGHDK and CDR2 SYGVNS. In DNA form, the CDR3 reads TGTGCCAGCAGCGGGGACAGGCTCCACACCTACGAGCAGTACTTC. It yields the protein CASSGDRLHTYEQYF.

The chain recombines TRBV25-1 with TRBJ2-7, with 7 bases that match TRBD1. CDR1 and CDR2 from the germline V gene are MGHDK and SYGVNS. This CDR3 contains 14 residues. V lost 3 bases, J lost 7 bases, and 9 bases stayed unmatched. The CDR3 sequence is CASSEGQPPGEQYF. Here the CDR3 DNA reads TGTGCCAGCAGTGAGGGACAGCCCCCTGGGGAGCAGTACTTC.

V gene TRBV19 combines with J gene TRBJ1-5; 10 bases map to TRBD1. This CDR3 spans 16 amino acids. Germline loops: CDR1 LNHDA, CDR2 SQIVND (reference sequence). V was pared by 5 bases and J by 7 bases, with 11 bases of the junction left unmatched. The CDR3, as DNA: TGTGCCAGTAGTGCTTGGGACAGGGGTGTGATACAGCCCCAGCATTTT. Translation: CASSAWDRGVIQPQHF.

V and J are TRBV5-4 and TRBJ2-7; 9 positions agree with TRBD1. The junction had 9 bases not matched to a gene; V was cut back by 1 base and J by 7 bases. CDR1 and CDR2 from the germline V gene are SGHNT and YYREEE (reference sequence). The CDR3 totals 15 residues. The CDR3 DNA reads TGTGCCAGCAGCTTGCCCGGGACAGGGCCTCGGGAGCAGTACTTC. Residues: CASSLPGTGPREQYF.

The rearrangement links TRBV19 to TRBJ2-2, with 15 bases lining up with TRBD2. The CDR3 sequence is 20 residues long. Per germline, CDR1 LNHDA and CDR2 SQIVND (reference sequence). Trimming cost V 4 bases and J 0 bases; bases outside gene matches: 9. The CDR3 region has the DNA TGTGCCAGTAGTACCGGACTAGCGGGGGGGCTTAATGCGAACACCGGGGAGCTGTTTTTT. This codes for CASSTGLAGGLNANTGELFF.

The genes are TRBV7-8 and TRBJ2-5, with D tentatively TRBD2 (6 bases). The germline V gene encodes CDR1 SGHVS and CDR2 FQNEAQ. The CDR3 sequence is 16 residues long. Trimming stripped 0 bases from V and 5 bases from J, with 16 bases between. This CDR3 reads CASSLASGGIGETQYF. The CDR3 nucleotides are TGTGCCAGCAGCTTAGCGTCTGGCGGGATCGGGGAGACCCAGTACTTC.